Sequencing of this T cell receptor beta chain was carried out in a study of PD-L1 blockade in urothelial cancer. The overall study: Analyses used blood from 3 weeks (second dose) and 6 weeks after treatment start.

The germline V and J ends were trimmed by 1 base and 1 base, with 13 bases remaining between them. CDR3 size: 16 residues. Germline V gives CDR1 SGHDT, CDR2 YYEEEE. Stated time point: pretreatment peripheral blood. Pretreatment sampling and on-treatment sampling together yielded between 1 and 8 samples for each patient. Each PCR had synthetic TCR analog templates added to it as a spike-in. Profiled with immunoSEQ multiplex PCR; TCRdb holds only in-frame clones, not every one. The table lists roughly 130,000 clones, approximately 84% of them singletons. The material was PBMCs, obtained around atezolizumab (anti-PD-L1) treatment. The receptor was derived from a man in his fifties with urothelial cancer. J is TRBJ2-3 and V is TRBV5-6; no clear D gene. CDR3 sequence: CASSLLGASRTDTQYF. CDR3 nucleotide sequence: TGTGCCAGCAGCTTGTTGGGCGCCTCCCGCACAGATACGCAGTATTTT.